These 18 T cell receptor beta chains originate from one sample sequenced in a study of early T cells in non-severe SARS-CoV-2 infection. TCRdb independently ran MiXCR on the 5' RACE reads; one entry per CDR3 protein. The repertoire holds roughly 92,000 distinct CDR3 sequences, with approximately 12% as singletons. The sequenced sample was whole blood, obtained at baseline. These receptors were obtained from an adult who was a healthcare worker with PCR-confirmed SARS-CoV-2 infection or an uninfected control (not recorded which).

The J gene is TRBJ2-7, the V gene TRBV21-1. TRBV21-1 is assigned pseudogene status. The length of the CDR3 is 13 residues. This CDR3 is CASALTTTYEQYF. For the CDR3, the DNA is TGTGCCAGCGCCTTGACGACAACCTACGAGCAGTACTTC.

This clonotype has a handful of counts. The CDR3 DNA follows: TGCAGTGCTAGGAGGGGGGGCGTGTCACCCCTCCACTTT. As protein: CSARRGGVSPLHF. This sequence joins TRBV20-1 and TRBJ1-6; TRBD1 might be the D (6 bases). CDR1 DFQATT and CDR2 SNEGSKA come from the germline V gene (reference sequence). This CDR3 spans 13 amino acids. V lost 3 bases to trimming and J lost 10 bases, with 13 bases between them.

This clonotype was seen a few times. The rearrangement joins TRBV12-3 or TRBV12-4 to TRBJ2-5; the match to TRBD2 covers 8 bases. The CDR3 sequence is 13 residues long. V gave up 6 bases and J gave up 5 bases; unmatched junction bases: 5. The CDR3 spells CASRPGLEETQYF. The DNA of the CDR3 is TGTGCCAGCAGGCCGGGACTAGAGGAGACCCAGTACTTC.

This rearrangement joins TRBV4-1 to TRBJ1-1, with 7 bases matching TRBD1. The germline gives CDR1 MGHRA, CDR2 YSYEKL. This CDR3 region has 19 residues. V lost 2 bases, J lost 3 bases, and 18 bases stayed unmatched. The CDR3 is CASSQYPPTGQLEDTEAFF. CDR3 DNA sequence: TGCGCCAGCAGCCAATACCCCCCCACGGGACAGCTCGAAGACACTGAAGCTTTCTTT.

Many counts were recorded for this clonotype. V usage is TRBV27 and J usage is TRBJ2-1, with no clear D. Between the trimmed V and J ends, which lost 5 bases and 0 bases, there was a span of 8 bases. This CDR3 spans 14 amino acids. Germline V gives CDR1 MNHEY, CDR2 SMNVEV (reference sequence). CDR3 sequence: CASSMDASYNEQFF. CDR3 coding DNA: TGTGCCAGCAGTATGGACGCCTCCTACAATGAGCAGTTCTTC.

This clonotype occurred a few times. V is TRBV14 and J is TRBJ2-2; D call uncertain. Looked up from germline, CDR1 is SGHDN and CDR2 is FVKESK. V was cut by 2 bases and J by 2 bases, with 9 bases left in between. This CDR3 spans 15 amino acids. In nucleotides, the CDR3 is TGTGCCAGCAGCCAATACAGTACTAACACCGGGGAGCTGTTTTTT. As protein: CASSQYSTNTGELFF.

This clonotype was counted only a few times. This chain links TRBV19 with TRBJ1-2, with 9 bases identical to TRBD1. V lost 6 bases to trimming and J lost 3 bases; unmatched junction nucleotides: 14. This CDR3 comprises 17 residues. Germline values: CDR1 LNHDA, CDR2 SQIVND (reference sequence). The CDR3 here is CASRALFRDREDYGYTF. The CDR3 coding sequence is TGTGCCAGTAGGGCCCTCTTCCGGGACAGGGAAGACTATGGCTACACCTTC.

The genes are TRBV20-1 and TRBJ1-5; D is unresolved. Germline V CDR1 and CDR2: DFQATT, SNEGSKA (reference sequence). This CDR3 comprises 12 residues. Between the trimmed V and J ends, which lost 3 bases and 1 base, there was a span of 4 bases. CDR3 nucleotide sequence: TGCAGTGCTAGTCACAGCAATCAGCCCCAGCATTTT. It is translated as CSASHSNQPQHF.

This clonotype was counted a few times. The rearrangement uses TRBV18 and TRBJ2-7; D not certain. Trimming left V 3 bases short and J 2 bases short, with 8 bases between. Germline CDR1 KGHSH, CDR2 LQKENI. This CDR3 region has 13 residues. The CDR3 spells CASSPAGPYEQYF. DNA for the CDR3: TGTGCCAGCTCACCGGCCGGCCCCTACGAGCAGTACTTC.

This clonotype was found a few times. Its ends do not fully match the called genes, so a read error is possible. The rearrangement links TRBV3-1 to TRBJ2-1; no clear D. The CDR3 contains 14 residues. CDR1 and CDR2 (germline): LGHDT, YNNKEL (reference sequence). CDR3 sequence (DNA): TGTGCCAGCAGCCAAGAGCAGACCTACAATGATCAGTTCTTC. Translating gives CASSQEQTYNDQFF.

This clonotype was seen only a few times. The genes are TRBV20-1 and TRBJ2-3; 8 bases are shared with TRBD2. The ends lost 0 bases at V and 5 bases at J; junction bases unmatched: 7. CDR3 length: 15 amino acids. CDR1 is DFQATT and CDR2 is SNEGSKA in the germline V gene (reference sequence). CDR3 coding DNA: TGCAGTGCTAGAGATGGGGCCAGCGGGAGAGATACGCAGTATTTT. Its translation: CSARDGASGRDTQYF.

This clonotype was detected a few times. This chain uses TRBV28 with TRBJ1-5; tentative D call: TRBD1 (6 bases). The CDR3 is 12 amino acids. Germline V gene data show CDR1 as MDHEN and CDR2 as SYDVKM. Trimming shortened V by 10 bases and J by 2 bases, and 9 bases separated the two germline ends. The CDR3, as DNA: TGTGCCATCCGACAGGGCAATCAGCCCCAGCATTTT. Translation gives CAIRQGNQPQHF.

This clonotype has just a few counts. The rearrangement uses TRBV29-1 and TRBJ1-2; D unclear. Germline loops: CDR1 SQVTM, CDR2 ANQGSEA. The V gene lost 5 bases and the J gene lost 1 base, with 8 bases spanning the gap. The CDR3 consists of 12 residues. The chain's CDR3 is CSVSWSNYGYTF. Written as DNA, the CDR3 is TGCAGCGTTAGTTGGAGTAACTATGGCTACACCTTC.

This clonotype was seen ten or more times. The genes are TRBV12-3 or TRBV12-4 and TRBJ2-7; no definite D call. This CDR3 is 12 amino acids long. V was shortened by 6 bases and J by 6 bases, with 12 bases between the two germline ends. The CDR3 nucleotides are TGTGCCAGCAGCCACAGACGTGGCGAGCAGTACTTC. This codes for CASSHRRGEQYF.

This clonotype rates as medium-sized. This chain joins TRBV7-9 and TRBJ2-7, with 8 bases that match TRBD1. With 4 bases clipped from V and 8 bases from J, the junction kept 10 bases outside the gene matches. Germline CDR1 is SEHNR and CDR2 is FQNEAQ (reference sequence). CDR3 length: 14 residues. This CDR3 reads CASSSRGPEAKQYF. The DNA of the CDR3 is TGTGCCAGCAGCTCCAGGGGGCCCGAAGCCAAGCAGTACTTC.

The chain combines TRBV11-2 with TRBJ2-3; 13 nucleotides align to TRBD2. CDR3 length: 23 residues. Germline CDR1 is SGHAT and CDR2 is FQNNGV. Trimming cost V 3 bases and J 0 bases; bases outside gene matches: 21. CDR3 sequence reads: CASSLVRAKTSGRPGASTDTQYF. CDR3 DNA sequence: TGTGCCAGCAGCTTGGTTCGGGCTAAGACTAGCGGGAGGCCCGGTGCCAGCACAGATACGCAGTATTTT.

CDR3 bases: TGTGCCAGCAGTTCATCTAGCGGGACTAGCTCCTACGAGCAGTACTTC. This sequence encodes CASSSSSGTSSYEQYF. The chain joins TRBV12-3 or TRBV12-4 to TRBJ2-7; 9 bases line up with TRBD2. J was trimmed by 0 bases and V by 4 bases; bases with no gene match: 7. The CDR3 is made up of 16 amino acids.

This clonotype was recorded a few times. V gene TRBV5-1 combines with J gene TRBJ2-5, with D unresolved. The germline gives CDR1 SGHRS, CDR2 YFSETQ. The CDR3 consists of 18 residues. Trimming stripped 2 bases from V and 2 bases from J, with 22 bases between. The CDR3 loop is CASSFEMKGAAAQETQYF. The CDR3 DNA sequence: TGCGCCAGCAGCTTCGAAATGAAGGGCGCTGCCGCACAAGAGACCCAGTACTTC.